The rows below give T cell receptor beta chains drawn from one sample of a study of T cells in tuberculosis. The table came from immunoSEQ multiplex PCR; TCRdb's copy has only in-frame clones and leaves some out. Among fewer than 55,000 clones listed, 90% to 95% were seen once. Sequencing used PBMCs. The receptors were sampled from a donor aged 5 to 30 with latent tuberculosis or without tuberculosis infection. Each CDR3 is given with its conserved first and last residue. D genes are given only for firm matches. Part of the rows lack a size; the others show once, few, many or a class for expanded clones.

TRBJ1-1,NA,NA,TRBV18,TGTGCCAGCTCCCCGAACCGAGGCACTGAAGCTTTCTTT,CASSPNRGTEAFF
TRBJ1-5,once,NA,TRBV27,TGTGCCACCGCCGAGGATTTTAATCAGCCCCAGCATTTT,CATAEDFNQPQHF
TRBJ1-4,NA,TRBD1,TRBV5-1,TGCGCCAGCAGTCCCGGGACAGTGGGTTCTAATGAAAAACTGTTTTTT,CASSPGTVGSNEKLFF
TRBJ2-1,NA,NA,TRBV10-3,TGTGCCATCAGTGATGGAGTTTCGGGGCAGTTCTTC,CAISDGVSGQFF
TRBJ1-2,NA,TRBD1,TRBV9,TGTGCCAGCAGCGTAGCCCTGCGACAGGGGACTAACTATGGCTACACCTTC,CASSVALRQGTNYGYTF
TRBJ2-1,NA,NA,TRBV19,TGTGCCAGTAGTTTCACTAGTCTTAGCTACAATGAGCAGTTCTTC,CASSFTSLSYNEQFF
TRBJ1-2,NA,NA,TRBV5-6,TGTGCCAGCAGCTTGAGCGCTAACTATGGCTACACCTTC,CASSLSANYGYTF
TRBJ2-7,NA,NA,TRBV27,TGTGCCAGCAGTTTAGCGGGACAGAGTTCCTACGAGCAGTACTTC,CASSLAGQSSYEQYF
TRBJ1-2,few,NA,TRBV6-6,TGTGCCAGCAGTTACTCGGACAGCTTCAATAATGGCTACACCTTC,CASSYSDSFNNGYTF
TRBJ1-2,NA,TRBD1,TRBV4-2,TGTGCCAGCAGCCAAGGGAGGGGGCGCAACTATGGCTACACCTTC,CASSQGRGRNYGYTF
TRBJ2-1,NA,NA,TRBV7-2,TGTGCCAGCCCCTGGGGCTCATATAATCACAATGAGCAGTTCTTC,CASPWGSYNHNEQFF